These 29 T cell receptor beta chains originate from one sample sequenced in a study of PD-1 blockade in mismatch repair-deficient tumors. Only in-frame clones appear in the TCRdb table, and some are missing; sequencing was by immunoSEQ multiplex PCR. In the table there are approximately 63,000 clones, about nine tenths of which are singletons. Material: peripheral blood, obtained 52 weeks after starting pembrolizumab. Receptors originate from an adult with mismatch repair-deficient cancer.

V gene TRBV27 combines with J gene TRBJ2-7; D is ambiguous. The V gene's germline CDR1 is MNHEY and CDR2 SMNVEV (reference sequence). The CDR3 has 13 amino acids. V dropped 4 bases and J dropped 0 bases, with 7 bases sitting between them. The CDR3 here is CASSWAFSYEQYF. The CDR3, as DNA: TGTGCCAGCAGTTGGGCCTTCTCCTACGAGCAGTACTTC.

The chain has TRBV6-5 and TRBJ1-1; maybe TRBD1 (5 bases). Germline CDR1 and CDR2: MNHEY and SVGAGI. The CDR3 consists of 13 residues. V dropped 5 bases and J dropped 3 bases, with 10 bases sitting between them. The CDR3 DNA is TGTGCCAGCAGTCAATCAGGGTACACTGAAGCTTTCTTT. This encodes CASSQSGYTEAFF.

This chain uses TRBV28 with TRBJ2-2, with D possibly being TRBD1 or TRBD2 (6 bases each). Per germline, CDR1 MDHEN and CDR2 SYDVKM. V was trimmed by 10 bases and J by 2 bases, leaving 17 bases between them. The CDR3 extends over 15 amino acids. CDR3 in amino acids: CATRGWGANTGELFF. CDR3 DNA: TGTGCCACCCGGGGGTGGGGGGCCAACACCGGGGAGCTGTTTTTT.

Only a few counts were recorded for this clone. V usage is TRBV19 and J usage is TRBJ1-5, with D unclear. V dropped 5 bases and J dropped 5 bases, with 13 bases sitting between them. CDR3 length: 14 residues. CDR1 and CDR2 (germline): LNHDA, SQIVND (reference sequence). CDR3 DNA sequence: TGTGCCAGTAGTGCGGGCCCTCCGGATCAGCCCCAGCATTTT. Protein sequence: CASSAGPPDQPQHF.

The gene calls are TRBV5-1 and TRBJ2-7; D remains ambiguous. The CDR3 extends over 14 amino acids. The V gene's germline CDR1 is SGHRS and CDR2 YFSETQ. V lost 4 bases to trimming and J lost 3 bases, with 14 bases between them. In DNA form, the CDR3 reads TGCGCCAGCAGCCTTGGAAACGACGGCTACGAGCAGTACTTC. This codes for CASSLGNDGYEQYF. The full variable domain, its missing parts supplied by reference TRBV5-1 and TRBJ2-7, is KAGVTQTPRYLIKTRGQQVTLSCSPISGHRSVSWYQQTPGQGLQFLFEYFSETQRNKGNFPGRFSGRQFSNSRSEMNVSTLELGDSALYLCASSLGNDGYEQYFGPGTRLTVT.

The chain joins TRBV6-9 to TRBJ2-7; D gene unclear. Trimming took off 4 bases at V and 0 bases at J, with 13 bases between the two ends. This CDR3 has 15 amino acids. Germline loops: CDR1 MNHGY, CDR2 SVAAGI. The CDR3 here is CASSLTPGSSYEQYF. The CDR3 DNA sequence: TGTGCCAGCAGTTTAACCCCCGGCAGCTCCTACGAGCAGTACTTC.

CDR3 loop: CASSQNHGGANVLTF. DNA of the CDR3: TGCGCCAGCAGCCAAAACCACGGGGGGGCCAACGTCCTGACTTTC. The V and J genes are TRBV4-3 and TRBJ2-6, with D hard to call. With 2 bases removed from V and 4 bases from J, the gap between germline ends came to 9 bases. Germline V gene data show CDR1 as LGHNA and CDR2 as YSLEER. The CDR3 is 15 amino acids.

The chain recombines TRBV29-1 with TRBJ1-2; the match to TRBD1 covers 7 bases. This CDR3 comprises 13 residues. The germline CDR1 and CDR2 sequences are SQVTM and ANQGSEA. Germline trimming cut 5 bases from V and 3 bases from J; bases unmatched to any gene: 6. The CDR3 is CSVRGQGDYGYTF. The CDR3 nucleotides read TGCAGCGTTAGAGGGCAGGGGGACTATGGCTACACCTTC.

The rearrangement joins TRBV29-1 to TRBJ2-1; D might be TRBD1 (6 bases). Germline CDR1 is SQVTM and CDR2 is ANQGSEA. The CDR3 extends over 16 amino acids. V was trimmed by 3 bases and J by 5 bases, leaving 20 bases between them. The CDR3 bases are TGCAGCGTTGAGTGGCGGAGCTGGGACACACACAATGAGCAGTTCTTC. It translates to CSVEWRSWDTHNEQFF.

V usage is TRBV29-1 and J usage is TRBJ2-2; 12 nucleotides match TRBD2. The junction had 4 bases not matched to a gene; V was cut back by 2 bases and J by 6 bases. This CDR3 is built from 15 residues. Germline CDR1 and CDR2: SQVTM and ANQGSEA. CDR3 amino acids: CSVESSGRAPGELFF. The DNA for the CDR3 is TGCAGCGTTGAATCTAGCGGGAGGGCCCCCGGGGAGCTGTTTTTT.

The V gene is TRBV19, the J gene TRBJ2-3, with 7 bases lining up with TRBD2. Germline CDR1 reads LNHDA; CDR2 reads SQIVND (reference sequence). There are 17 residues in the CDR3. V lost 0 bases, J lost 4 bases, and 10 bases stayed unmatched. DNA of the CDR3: TGTGCCAGTAGTATAGATCCCCTGCGGGAGCTCCCAGATACGCAGTATTTT. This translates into CASSIDPLRELPDTQYF.

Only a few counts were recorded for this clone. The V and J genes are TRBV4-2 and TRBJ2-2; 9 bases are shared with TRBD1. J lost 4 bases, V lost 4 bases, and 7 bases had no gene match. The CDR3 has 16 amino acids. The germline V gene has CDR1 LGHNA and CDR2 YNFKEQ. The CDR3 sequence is CASSPSWTGATGELFF. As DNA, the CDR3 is TGTGCCAGCAGCCCGTCTTGGACAGGGGCCACCGGGGAGCTGTTTTTT.

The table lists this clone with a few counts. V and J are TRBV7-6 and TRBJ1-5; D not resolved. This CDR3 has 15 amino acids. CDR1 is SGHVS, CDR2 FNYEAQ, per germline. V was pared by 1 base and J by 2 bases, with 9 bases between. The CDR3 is CASSLVESGNQPQHF. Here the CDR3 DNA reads TGTGCCAGCAGCTTAGTAGAGAGCGGCAATCAGCCCCAGCATTTT.

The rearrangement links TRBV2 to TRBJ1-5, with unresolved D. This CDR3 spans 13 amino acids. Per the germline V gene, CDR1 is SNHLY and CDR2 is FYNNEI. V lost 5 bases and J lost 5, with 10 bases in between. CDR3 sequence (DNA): TGTGCCAGCAGTTCCAGTAGATATCAGCCCCAGCATTTT. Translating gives CASSSSRYQPQHF. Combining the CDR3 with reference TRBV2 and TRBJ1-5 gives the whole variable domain EPEVTQTPSHQVTQMGQEVILRCVPISNHLYFYWYRQILGQKVEFLVSFYNNEISEKSEIFDDQFSVERPDGSNFTLKIRSTKLEDSAMYFCASSSSRYQPQHFGDGTRLSIL.

CDR3 DNA sequence: TGTGCCAGCAGCTTTGGGACAGGGGGACGGCAAGAGACCCAGTACTTC. This codes for CASSFGTGGRQETQYF. The chain links TRBV5-5 to TRBJ2-5; 11 bases match TRBD1. This CDR3 is 16 amino acids long. Germline loops: CDR1 SGHKS, CDR2 YYEKEE (reference sequence). J was trimmed by 2 bases and V by 2 bases; bases with no gene match: 5.

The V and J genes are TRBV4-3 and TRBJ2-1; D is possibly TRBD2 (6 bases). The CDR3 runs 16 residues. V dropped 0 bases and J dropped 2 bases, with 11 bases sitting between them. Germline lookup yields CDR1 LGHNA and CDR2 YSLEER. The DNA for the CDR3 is TGCGCCAGCAGCCAAGACAGCGGGCCGACCTACAATGAGCAGTTCTTC. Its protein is CASSQDSGPTYNEQFF.

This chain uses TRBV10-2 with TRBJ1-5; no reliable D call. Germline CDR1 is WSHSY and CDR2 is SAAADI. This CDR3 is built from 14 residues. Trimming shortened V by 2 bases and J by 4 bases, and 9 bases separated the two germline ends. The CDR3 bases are TGCGCCAGCAGTGAGGCGGCACCTAATCAGCCCCAGCATTTT. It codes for CASSEAAPNQPQHF.

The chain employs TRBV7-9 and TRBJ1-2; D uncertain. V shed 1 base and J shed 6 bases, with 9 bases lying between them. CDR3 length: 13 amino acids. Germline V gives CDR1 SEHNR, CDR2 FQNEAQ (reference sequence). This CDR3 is CASSLGGTNGYTF. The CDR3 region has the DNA TGTGCCAGCAGCTTAGGGGGAACTAATGGCTACACCTTC.

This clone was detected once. CDR3 sequence: CASSTKSPGQAPSSTDTQYF. The DNA of the CDR3 is TGTGCCAGCAGTACTAAATCTCCGGGACAGGCACCCTCTAGCACAGATACGCAGTATTTT. This sequence joins TRBV28 and TRBJ2-3, with 8 bases aligning to TRBD1. Trimming at V came to 5 bases and at J to 0 bases, leaving 19 bases not matched to a gene. Germline loops: CDR1 MDHEN, CDR2 SYDVKM. This CDR3 has 20 residues.

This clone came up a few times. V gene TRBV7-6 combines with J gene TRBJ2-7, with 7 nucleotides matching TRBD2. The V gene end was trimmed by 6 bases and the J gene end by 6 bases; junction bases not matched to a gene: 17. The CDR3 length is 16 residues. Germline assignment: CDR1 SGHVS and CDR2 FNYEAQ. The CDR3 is CASSLTTGTTGGEQYF. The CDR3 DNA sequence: TGTGCCAGCAGTTTAACAACCGGGACTACGGGGGGCGAGCAGTACTTC.

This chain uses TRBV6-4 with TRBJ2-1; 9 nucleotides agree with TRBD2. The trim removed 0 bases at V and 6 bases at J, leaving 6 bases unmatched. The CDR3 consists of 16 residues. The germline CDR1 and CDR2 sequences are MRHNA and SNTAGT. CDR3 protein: CASSDSSSGRGNEQFF. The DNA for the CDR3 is TGTGCCAGCAGTGACTCGAGTAGCGGGAGAGGCAATGAGCAGTTCTTC.

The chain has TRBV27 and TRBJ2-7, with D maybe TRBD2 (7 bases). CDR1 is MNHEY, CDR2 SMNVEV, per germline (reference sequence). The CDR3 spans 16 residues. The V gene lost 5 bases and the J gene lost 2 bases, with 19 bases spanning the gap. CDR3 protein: CASSPYLRGTPYEQYF. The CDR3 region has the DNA TGTGCCAGCAGTCCCTACCTGCGGGGGACACCCTACGAGCAGTACTTC.

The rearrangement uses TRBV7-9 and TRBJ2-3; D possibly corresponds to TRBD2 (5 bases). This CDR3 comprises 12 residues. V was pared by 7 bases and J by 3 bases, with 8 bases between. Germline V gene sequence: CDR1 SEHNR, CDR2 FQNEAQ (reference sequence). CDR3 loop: CASNGETDTQYF. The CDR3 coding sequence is TGTGCCAGCAATGGGGAGACAGATACGCAGTATTTT.

Here the CDR3 DNA reads TGTGCCAGCAGTCCTGCGGGACTAGTGACAGATACGCAGTATTTT. This encodes CASSPAGLVTDTQYF. The chain carries TRBV7-9 and TRBJ2-3; 8 bases align to TRBD2. In germline, CDR1 is SEHNR, CDR2 FQNEAQ (reference sequence). Losses at the gene ends were 6 bases for V and 3 bases for J; bases not matched to a gene: 8. This CDR3 comprises 15 residues. The whole variable domain, remainder taken from reference TRBV7-9 and TRBJ2-3, is DTGVSQNPRHKITKRGQNVTFRCDPISEHNRLYWYRQTLGQGPEFLTYFQNEAQLEKSRLLSDRFSAERPKGSFSTLEIQRTEQGDSAMYLCASSPAGLVTDTQYFGPGTRLTVL.

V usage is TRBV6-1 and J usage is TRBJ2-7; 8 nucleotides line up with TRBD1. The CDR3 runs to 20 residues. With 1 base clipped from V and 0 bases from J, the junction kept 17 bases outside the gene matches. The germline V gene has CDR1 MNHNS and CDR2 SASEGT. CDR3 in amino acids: CASSEVVDRAGGPTSYEQYF. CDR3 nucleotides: TGTGCCAGCAGTGAAGTGGTGGACAGGGCCGGGGGCCCAACCTCCTACGAGCAGTACTTC.

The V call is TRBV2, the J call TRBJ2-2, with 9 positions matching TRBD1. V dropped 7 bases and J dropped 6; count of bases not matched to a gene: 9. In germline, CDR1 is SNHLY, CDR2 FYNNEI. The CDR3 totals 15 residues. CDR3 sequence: CASNEITGGPGELFF. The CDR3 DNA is TGTGCCAGCAATGAGATCACAGGGGGCCCCGGGGAGCTGTTTTTT.

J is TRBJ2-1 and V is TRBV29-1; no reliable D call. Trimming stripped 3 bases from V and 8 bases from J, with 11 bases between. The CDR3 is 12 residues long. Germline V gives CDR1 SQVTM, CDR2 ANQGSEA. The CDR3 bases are TGCAGCGTTGAGGGTCGGCTGGATGAGCAGTTCTTC. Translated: CSVEGRLDEQFF.

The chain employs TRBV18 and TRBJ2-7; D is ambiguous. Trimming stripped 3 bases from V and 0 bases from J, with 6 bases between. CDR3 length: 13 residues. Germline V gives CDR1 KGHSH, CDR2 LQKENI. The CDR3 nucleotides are TGTGCCAGCTCACCTCCTAACTCCTACGAGCAGTACTTC. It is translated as CASSPPNSYEQYF.

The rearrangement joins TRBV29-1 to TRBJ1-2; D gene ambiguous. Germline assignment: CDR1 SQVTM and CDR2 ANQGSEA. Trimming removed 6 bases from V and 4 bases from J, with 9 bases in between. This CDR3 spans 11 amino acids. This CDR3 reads CSVRDSYGYTF. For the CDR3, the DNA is TGCAGCGTGCGAGATAGCTATGGCTACACCTTC.